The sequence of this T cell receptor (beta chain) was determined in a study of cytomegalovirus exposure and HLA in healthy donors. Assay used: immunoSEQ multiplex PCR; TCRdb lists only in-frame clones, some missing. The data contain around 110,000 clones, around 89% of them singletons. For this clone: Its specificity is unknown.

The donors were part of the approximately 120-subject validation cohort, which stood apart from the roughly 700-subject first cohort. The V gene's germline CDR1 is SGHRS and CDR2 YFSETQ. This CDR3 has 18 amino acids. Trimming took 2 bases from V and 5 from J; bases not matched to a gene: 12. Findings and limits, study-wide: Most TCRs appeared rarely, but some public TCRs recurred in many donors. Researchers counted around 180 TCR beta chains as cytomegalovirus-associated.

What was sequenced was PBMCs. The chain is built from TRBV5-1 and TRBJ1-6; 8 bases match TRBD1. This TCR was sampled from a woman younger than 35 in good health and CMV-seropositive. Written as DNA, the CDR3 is TGCGCCAGCAGCTTATCTCTGGCAGGGGGCGTGAATAATTCACCCCTCCACTTT. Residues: CASSLSLAGGVNNSPLHF.